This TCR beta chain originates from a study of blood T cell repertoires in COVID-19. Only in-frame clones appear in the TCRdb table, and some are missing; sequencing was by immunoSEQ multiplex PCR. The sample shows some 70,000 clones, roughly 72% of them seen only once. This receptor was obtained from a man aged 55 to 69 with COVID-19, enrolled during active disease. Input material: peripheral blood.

CDR3 sequence reads: CASSLNGGGSSYNEQFF. The CDR3 DNA is TGTGCCAGCAGTTTAAACGGCGGGGGGAGCTCCTACAATGAGCAGTTCTTC. This chain uses TRBV27 with TRBJ2-1; TRBD2 matches at 8 bases. Germline CDR1 MNHEY, CDR2 SMNVEV (reference sequence). The CDR3 covers 17 residues. Trimming at V came to 2 bases and at J to 0 bases, leaving 6 bases not matched to a gene.